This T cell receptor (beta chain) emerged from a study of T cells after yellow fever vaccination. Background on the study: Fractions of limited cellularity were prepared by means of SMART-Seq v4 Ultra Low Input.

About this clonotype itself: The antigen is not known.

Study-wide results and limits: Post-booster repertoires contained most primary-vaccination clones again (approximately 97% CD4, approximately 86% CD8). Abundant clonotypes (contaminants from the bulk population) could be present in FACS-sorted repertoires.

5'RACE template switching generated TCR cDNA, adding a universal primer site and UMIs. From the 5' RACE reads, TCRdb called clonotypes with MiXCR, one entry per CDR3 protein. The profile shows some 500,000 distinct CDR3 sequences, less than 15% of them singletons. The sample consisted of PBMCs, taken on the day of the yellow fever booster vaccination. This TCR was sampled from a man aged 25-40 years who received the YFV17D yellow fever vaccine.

CDR3 amino acids: CASGDRGITDTQYF. CDR3 nucleotides: TGTGCCAGTGGGGACAGGGGAATCACAGATACGCAGTATTTT. The chain couples TRBV19 to TRBJ2-3; 10 positions match TRBD1. CDR1 and CDR2 from the germline V gene are LNHDA and SQIVND (reference sequence). V was pared by 8 bases and J by 2 bases, with 4 bases of the junction left unmatched. The CDR3 runs 14 residues.